This T cell receptor beta chain comes out of a study of blood T cell repertoires in COVID-19. Study-wide background: Material from acute and convalescent COVID-19 was sourced from the United States, Italy and Spain. T cells, B-cell-depleted T cells, or PBMCs provided the cDNA or gDNA that served as material.

In the original analysis: Using reference gene primer amplification, nucleated cell counts were estimated. Only in-frame clones appear in the TCRdb table, and some are missing; sequencing was by immunoSEQ multiplex PCR. V and J calls and clone size come straight from that table; D and trimming were deduced from the DNA. The sample includes fewer than 200,000 clones, roughly 81% of them seen just once. Patients of the Seattle cohort, enrolled during active infection, were followed longitudinally. Germline CDR1 MNHNY, CDR2 SVGAGI (reference sequence). The CDR3 is 14 residues long. V was pared by 4 bases and J by 8 bases, with 8 bases of the junction left unmatched.

Sequenced: peripheral blood. The receptor was derived from a woman of 80 years or more with COVID-19, enrolled during active disease. The chain has TRBV6-6 and TRBJ1-2; 9 bases fit TRBD1. In DNA form, the CDR3 reads TGTGCCAGCAGTTCCATTACCGGGACAGGGGGCTACACCTTC. It is translated as CASSSITGTGGYTF.